A single sample gave rise to the 13 T cell receptor beta chains below, sequenced in a study of response to subunit inactivated influenza vaccine. TCRdb ran MiXCR on the RT-PCR reads and lists one entry per CDR3 protein. The repertoire holds 500,000 or so distinct CDR3 sequences, with more than 15% as singletons. Sequenced material: CD4+ T cells sorted from PBMCs, taken approximately 25 months after vaccination. The receptors here all came from a man between 50 and 75 years old who received an inactivated influenza vaccine.

The genes are TRBV20-1 and TRBJ2-7; 11 positions match TRBD2. J gave up 5 bases and V 1 base, and 7 bases lay outside the gene matches. This CDR3 region has 15 residues. Germline V gene lookup returns CDR1 DFQATT and CDR2 SNEGSKA (reference sequence). The CDR3 DNA is TGCAGTGCTAGAGTCGGAACTAGCGGGAGCAACGAGCAGTACTTC. This gives the protein CSARVGTSGSNEQYF.

This clonotype has a count of ten or more. V and J are TRBV5-6 and TRBJ1-5; D uncertain. The ends were cut back, 0 bases at V and 4 bases at J, with 8 bases in the middle. CDR1 and CDR2 (germline): SGHDT, YYEEEE. The CDR3 contains 14 residues. The CDR3 nucleotides read TGTGCCAGCAGCTTGGCCAGTAAGAATCAGCCCCAGCATTTT. Amino acids: CASSLASKNQPQHF.

V is TRBV6-5 and J is TRBJ2-7; D uncertain. The CDR3 loop spans 14 amino acids. Trimming removed 2 bases at V and 3 bases at J, with 11 bases between. Germline V lookup: CDR1 MNHEY, CDR2 SVGAGI. The CDR3 loop reads CASSYGVTYYEQYF. The CDR3 nucleotides read TGTGCCAGCAGTTACGGGGTTACTTACTACGAGCAGTACTTC.

This clonotype appeared a few times. The chain combines TRBV24-1 with TRBJ1-5; the D gene is possibly TRBD1 (5 bases). The CDR3 has 16 residues. Germline V lookup: CDR1 KGHDR, CDR2 SFDVKD. V lost 4 bases, J lost 0 bases, and 12 bases lay in between. For the CDR3, the DNA is TGTGCCACCAGTGACCCTGAAGGGGATAGCAATCAGCCCCAGCATTTT. Translation: CATSDPEGDSNQPQHF.

This clonotype has a count of ten or more. This sequence joins TRBV7-2 and TRBJ1-4, with 7 bases identical to TRBD1. The CDR3 totals 15 residues. Losses at the gene ends were 4 bases for V and 6 bases for J; bases not matched to a gene: 8. Germline V gene sequence: CDR1 SGHTA, CDR2 FQGNSA. DNA for the CDR3: TGTGCCAGCAGCTCGAGGGGGCGAAGAGATGAAAAACTGTTTTTT. Protein sequence: CASSSRGRRDEKLFF. Based on the CDR3 plus reference TRBV7-2 and TRBJ1-4, the full variable domain is GAGVSQSPSNKVTEKGKDVELRCDPISGHTALYWYRQSLGQGLEFLIYFQGNSAPDKSGLPSDRFSAERTGGSVSTLTIQRTQQEDSAVYLCASSSRGRRDEKLFFGSGTQLSVL.

J is TRBJ2-5 and V is TRBV10-3; D is ambiguous. Trimming left V 7 bases short and J 2 bases short, with 26 bases between. The CDR3 is 18 residues long. Germline CDR1 is ENHRY and CDR2 is SYGVKD. CDR3 loop: CAIIGRWARRPQQETQYF. CDR3 bases: TGTGCCATCATCGGCAGATGGGCTCGCAGGCCCCAGCAAGAGACCCAGTACTTC.

There are many counts of this clonotype. This chain uses TRBV13 with TRBJ2-5; D might be TRBD2 (5 bases). The V and J ends lost 5 bases and 2 bases respectively, with 9 bases between them. CDR3 length equals 13 residues. Germline V lookup: CDR1 PRHDT, CDR2 FYEKMQ (reference sequence). The chain's CDR3 is CASSTRDQETQYF. The CDR3 bases are TGTGCCAGCAGCACCCGGGATCAAGAGACCCAGTACTTC.

There are a few counts of this clonotype. V and J are TRBV15 and TRBJ2-6, with unresolved D. Germline lookup yields CDR1 LNHNV and CDR2 YYDKDF (reference sequence). The CDR3 sequence is 18 residues long. Trimming took off 1 base at V and 1 base at J, with 14 bases between the two ends. The CDR3 loop reads CATSRVGNLDSGANVLTF. The DNA for the CDR3 is TGTGCCACCAGCAGAGTAGGTAATCTGGATTCTGGGGCCAACGTCCTGACTTTC.

The chain combines TRBV28 with TRBJ2-2; D may match TRBD1 or TRBD2 (5 bases each). This CDR3 spans 14 amino acids. With 7 bases removed from V and 7 bases from J, the gap between germline ends came to 16 bases. The germline CDR1 and CDR2 sequences are MDHEN and SYDVKM. The CDR3 coding sequence is TGTGCCAGCATACGTTCGTGGGGGTTCGGGGAGCTGTTTTTT. Its protein product is CASIRSWGFGELFF.

For the CDR3, the DNA is TGTGCCAGCAGTGAATTTCGGCGGGACCTCCAGCATTTT. This gives the protein CASSEFRRDLQHF. This rearrangement joins TRBV6-1 to TRBJ1-5; a weak D match, TRBD1 (5 bases). Germline CDR1 reads MNHNS; CDR2 reads SASEGT. The CDR3 covers 13 residues. V was clipped by 2 bases and J by 12 bases, with 14 bases between them.

This chain joins TRBV20-1 and TRBJ1-1, with D perhaps TRBD1 (6 bases). Germline assignment: CDR1 DFQATT and CDR2 SNEGSKA (reference sequence). V was pared by 6 bases and J by 2 bases, with 16 bases between. The CDR3 contains 14 residues. The CDR3 DNA reads TGCAGTGCCACGGACCGGACAGTCAACACTGAAGCTTTCTTT. Translated, it gives CSATDRTVNTEAFF.

The J gene is TRBJ1-4, the V gene TRBV7-2, with 9 bases identical to TRBD1. The CDR3 is 15 residues long. Germline CDR1 is SGHTA and CDR2 is FQGNSA. V trimming: 1 base; J trimming: 7 bases; junction bases outside the gene matches: 4. DNA of the CDR3: TGTGCCAGCAGCTTAGAGGGGACAGGGCTTGAAAAACTGTTTTTT. Its translation: CASSLEGTGLEKLFF.

This clonotype appeared a few times. The V and J genes are TRBV27 and TRBJ2-2; 16 bases map to TRBD2. Germline assignment: CDR1 MNHEY and CDR2 SMNVEV (reference sequence). This CDR3 contains 17 residues. With V trimmed by 6 bases and J by 5 bases, 6 bases remained unmatched. CDR3 nucleotide sequence: TGTGCCAGCAGGGGACTAGCGGGAGGGCCGTTGACCGGGGAGCTGTTTTTT. Amino acid sequence: CASRGLAGGPLTGELFF.